The 19 T cell receptor beta chains below come from one sample, sequenced in a study of beta chain features in type 1 diabetes. Notes on the study in general: Moderately but significantly shorter TCRB CDR3s were found in Type 1 diabetes patients in all four CD4+ subsets.

Their recognized antigens are unknown. Every bit of the isolated RNA underwent reverse transcription, so sequencing read expressed TCRB transcripts. Data came from immunoSEQ multiplex PCR; TCRdb stores just in-frame clones and leaves some out. The table includes roughly 730,000 clones, roughly an eighth detected once. The sample taken for sequencing was naive CD4+ T cells from blood. All receptors derive from a man aged 18-30 years with type 1 diabetes.

The sample holds a few counts of this clone. The V call is TRBV6-1, the J call TRBJ1-3; D gene ambiguous. Germline CDR1 MNHNS, CDR2 SASEGT. V gave up 6 bases and J gave up 3 bases, with 9 bases separating them. This CDR3 has 13 amino acids. CDR3 nucleotides: TGTGCCAGCAGCTACACAGATGGAAACACCATATATTTT. Translating it yields CASSYTDGNTIYF.

The chain couples TRBV30 to TRBJ1-1; D unclear. The CDR3 has 15 residues. V lost 0 bases and J lost 0, with 11 bases in between. Germline lookup yields CDR1 GTSNPN and CDR2 SVGIG (reference sequence). The CDR3 sequence: CAWSVFVRMNTEAFF. CDR3 in DNA: TGTGCCTGGAGTGTATTCGTCAGAATGAACACTGAAGCTTTCTTT.

Only a few counts were recorded for this clone. This rearrangement joins TRBV7-2 to TRBJ1-2, with TRBD1 identical over 8 bases. The junction had 7 bases not matched to a gene; V was cut back by 0 bases and J by 7 bases. The CDR3 is made up of 15 amino acids. Germline V gene data show CDR1 as SGHTA and CDR2 as FQGNSA. The CDR3 nucleotides are TGTGCCAGCAGCTTAGCCCTCCAGGGGGCGCGTGGCTACACCTTC. Translating it yields CASSLALQGARGYTF. The entire variable domain, with the rest obtained from reference TRBV7-2 and TRBJ1-2, is as follows: GAGVSQSPSNKVTEKGKDVELRCDPISGHTALYWYRQSLGQGLEFLIYFQGNSAPDKSGLPSDRFSAERTGGSVSTLTIQRTQQEDSAVYLCASSLALQGARGYTFGSGTRLTVV.

The CDR3 DNA reads TGCGCCAGCAGCAATGGACTAGCGACGGGAGATACGCAGTATTTT. Residues: CASSNGLATGDTQYF. V gene TRBV5-1 combines with J gene TRBJ2-3; 9 bases fit TRBD2. There are 15 residues in the CDR3. Losses at the gene ends were 4 bases for V and 5 bases for J; bases not matched to a gene: 8. CDR1 is SGHRS, CDR2 YFSETQ, per germline.

This chain connects TRBV6-6 to TRBJ2-7; TRBD1 matches 7 bases. The length of the CDR3 is 14 residues. Germline CDR1 MNHNY, CDR2 SVGAGI (reference sequence). The junction had 8 bases not matched to a gene; V was cut back by 6 bases and J by 3 bases. The CDR3 DNA follows: TGTGCCAGCAGGATTACGGGACAGAACTACGAGCAGTACTTC. This codes for CASRITGQNYEQYF.

V and J are TRBV6-4 and TRBJ1-2; 8 positions match TRBD1. The CDR3 runs 14 residues. The germline V gene has CDR1 MRHNA and CDR2 SNTAGT. After removal of 6 bases from V and 0 bases from J, the junction contained 3 bases not matched to a gene. As DNA, the CDR3 is TGTGCCAGCAGGAGGACAGGGTCTAACTATGGCTACACCTTC. Translating it yields CASRRTGSNYGYTF.

The chain joins TRBV9 to TRBJ1-2; 10 bases line up with TRBD1. V was clipped by 4 bases and J by 5 bases; unmatched bases: 5. Germline assignment: CDR1 SGDLS and CDR2 YYNGEE. The CDR3 extends over 14 amino acids. Here the CDR3 reads CASSNRDRGYGYTF. CDR3 DNA: TGTGCCAGCAGCAATCGGGACAGGGGTTATGGCTACACCTTC. The whole variable domain, filled in from reference TRBV9 and TRBJ1-2, reads DSGVTQTPKHLITATGQRVTLRCSPRSGDLSVYWYQQSLDQGLQFLIQYYNGEERAKGNILERFSAQQFPDLHSELNLSSLELGDSALYFCASSNRDRGYGYTFGSGTRLTVV.

V and J are TRBV6-5 and TRBJ2-3; weak D call: TRBD2 (5 bases). From germline, CDR1 is MNHEY and CDR2 SVGAGI. CDR3 length: 16 residues. Trimming stripped 4 bases from V and 3 bases from J, with 17 bases between. The CDR3 spells CASSFTGRGSTDTQYF. DNA of the CDR3: TGTGCCAGCAGTTTCACTGGGAGAGGGAGTACAGATACGCAGTATTTT.

The gene calls are TRBV7-2 and TRBJ2-1; maybe TRBD2 (5 bases). This CDR3 has 15 amino acids. V lost 1 base and J 4 bases, leaving 11 bases between the germline ends. CDR1 and CDR2 from the germline V gene are SGHTA and FQGNSA. Here the CDR3 reads CASSLDSSSYNEQFF. The DNA for the CDR3 is TGTGCCAGCAGCTTAGATTCTAGCTCATACAATGAGCAGTTCTTC.

This clone was seen only a few times. The genes are TRBV21-1 and TRBJ1-2; TRBD1 is taken as the D call from the table, unchecked against the DNA. TRBV21-1 is described as a pseudogene. This CDR3 comprises 11 residues. The CDR3: CASSNPTGCTF. DNA of the CDR3: TGTGCCAGCAGCAATCCTACAGGTTGCACCTTC.

In its sample, this clone was seen a few times. This sequence joins TRBV2 and TRBJ1-1; tentative D call: TRBD1 (5 bases). Germline assignment: CDR1 SNHLY and CDR2 FYNNEI. The CDR3 loop spans 13 amino acids. V lost 3 bases and J 8 bases, leaving 13 bases between the germline ends. CDR3 nucleotide sequence: TGTGCCAGCAGTGACGGGACTCGCGTCGAAGCTTTCTTT. This translates into CASSDGTRVEAFF.

This chain connects TRBV6-6 to TRBJ2-2, with 9 bases aligning to TRBD1. This CDR3 has 14 residues. Losses at the gene ends were 6 bases for V and 6 bases for J; bases not matched to a gene: 5. Germline V gives CDR1 MNHNY, CDR2 SVGAGI (reference sequence). In DNA, the CDR3 is TGTGCCAGCAGGAGGGACAGGGAATCCGGGGAGCTGTTTTTT. Translated, it gives CASRRDRESGELFF.

This clone was found a few times. The chain links TRBV2 to TRBJ2-2; D is unclear. Germline V gene data show CDR1 as SNHLY and CDR2 as FYNNEI. V was clipped by 6 bases and J by 2 bases, with 10 bases between them. This CDR3 has 14 amino acids. In DNA form, the CDR3 reads TGTGCCAGCAGGCTAAGTGAAAACACCGGGGAGCTGTTTTTT. This gives the protein CASRLSENTGELFF.

The rearrangement joins TRBV2 to TRBJ2-2; the D gene could be TRBD1 or TRBD2 (5 bases each). Looked up from germline, CDR1 is SNHLY and CDR2 is FYNNEI. This CDR3 comprises 16 residues. Trimming took off 2 bases at V and 1 base at J, with 11 bases between the two ends. CDR3 nucleotide sequence: TGTGCCAGCAGTGAACTTGGGACGGGGAACACCGGGGAGCTGTTTTTT. Translated, it gives CASSELGTGNTGELFF.

The CDR3 spells CASSGRTADLKNIQYF. In DNA form, the CDR3 reads TGTGCCAGCAGCGGGAGGACAGCGGATCTCAAAAACATTCAGTACTTC. The V gene is TRBV9, the J gene TRBJ2-4; a weak D match, TRBD1 (6 bases). Germline lookup yields CDR1 SGDLS and CDR2 YYNGEE. V lost 3 bases, J lost 3 bases, and 16 bases lay in between. This CDR3 spans 16 amino acids.

This clone was detected a few times. V and J are TRBV30 and TRBJ2-5; the D call may be TRBD1 or TRBD2 (5 bases each). Trimming pared 5 bases from V and 7 bases from J, leaving 11 bases between. CDR3 length: 11 residues. The germline gives CDR1 GTSNPN, CDR2 SVGIG (reference sequence). The CDR3 coding sequence is TGTGCCTGGGGGGGTCCGGGGACCCAGTACTTC. Translation gives CAWGGPGTQYF.

The V and J genes are TRBV29-1 and TRBJ1-2; D is ambiguous. This CDR3 spans 12 amino acids. From germline, CDR1 is SQVTM and CDR2 ANQGSEA. Trimming pared 3 bases from V and 4 bases from J, leaving 9 bases between. The CDR3 loop reads CSVEYEGYGYTF. CDR3 sequence (DNA): TGCAGCGTTGAGTACGAGGGCTATGGCTACACCTTC.

The chain uses TRBV4-2 and TRBJ1-1; TRBD1 agrees at 8 bases. CDR1 LGHNA and CDR2 YNFKEQ come from the germline V gene. V gave up 0 bases and J gave up 2 bases; unmatched junction bases: 5. The CDR3 length is 16 residues. This CDR3 is CASSQDLGTGNTEAFF. The CDR3 DNA follows: TGTGCCAGCAGCCAAGATCTGGGGACAGGAAACACTGAAGCTTTCTTT.

The chain couples TRBV20-1 to TRBJ2-7; no clear D. The CDR3 is 11 amino acids. CDR1 and CDR2 (germline): DFQATT, SNEGSKA (reference sequence). V was shortened by 6 bases and J by 3 bases, with 9 bases between the two germline ends. The CDR3 here is CSAPDGYEQYF. The CDR3 nucleotides read TGCAGTGCCCCGGACGGCTACGAGCAGTACTTC.